The 32 T cell receptor beta chains listed next were all sequenced from one sample in a study of T-cell memory formation after mild COVID-19. TCRdb processed the 5' RACE reads anew with MiXCR; each CDR3 protein has one entry. The table shows 350,000 to 500,000 distinct CDR3 sequences, with roughly 18% occurring only once. Sequencing used PBMCs or a T cell subset sorted from them (not recorded which). These receptors were obtained from a young man who had mild COVID-19 (a few samples of this study predate the infection). Cell type and time point are not known.

This clonotype has only a few counts. The chain employs TRBV20-1 and TRBJ1-4; D call uncertain. Deletions cut 3 bases from V and 5 bases from J, with 10 bases between. This CDR3 comprises 13 residues. Germline V gives CDR1 DFQATT, CDR2 SNEGSKA (reference sequence). For the CDR3, the DNA is TGCAGTGCTAGTACAGCATCAAATGAAAAACTGTTTTTT. It is translated as CSASTASNEKLFF.

The sample holds a few counts of this clonotype. The J gene is TRBJ2-4, the V gene TRBV28; D gene unclear. CDR1 is MDHEN and CDR2 is SYDVKM in the germline V gene. The CDR3 has 16 amino acids. The V and J ends lost 2 bases and 0 bases respectively, with 11 bases between them. CDR3 residues: CASSLDPRLAKNIQYF. The CDR3 DNA reads as TGTGCCAGCAGTTTAGATCCCCGACTAGCCAAAAACATTCAGTACTTC. Based on the CDR3 plus reference TRBV28 and TRBJ2-4, the full variable domain is DVKVTQSSRYLVKRTGEKVFLECVQDMDHENMFWYRQDPGLGLRLIYFSYDVKMKEKGDIPEGYSVSREKKERFSLILESASTNQTSMYLCASSLDPRLAKNIQYFGAGTRLSVL.

This clonotype turned up a few times. V and J are TRBV24-1 and TRBJ1-3; D remains ambiguous. The CDR3 consists of 16 residues. Between the trimmed V and J ends, which lost 0 bases and 6 bases, there was a span of 14 bases. The germline V gene has CDR1 KGHDR and CDR2 SFDVKD. DNA for the CDR3: TGTGCCACCAGTGATTTGCGACCGGGATGGGAAAACACCATATATTTT. It is translated as CATSDLRPGWENTIYF.

The chain uses TRBV12-3 or TRBV12-4 and TRBJ1-1; D remains ambiguous. The CDR3 contains 15 residues. Trimming shortened V by 6 bases and J by 7 bases, and 21 bases separated the two germline ends. CDR3 DNA sequence: TGTGCCAGCAGCCCCCCGGCGACTGGGTGCAGTGAAGCTTTCTTT. Its translation: CASSPPATGCSEAFF.

This clonotype was counted between two and nine times. The V gene is TRBV12-3 or TRBV12-4, the J gene TRBJ2-1; no firm D call. This CDR3 has 13 residues. V lost 6 bases and J 4 bases, leaving 10 bases between the germline ends. The CDR3 sequence: CASRVTSYNEQFF. The CDR3 region has the DNA TGTGCCAGCAGGGTAACCTCGTACAATGAGCAGTTCTTC.

This clonotype is a singleton in its sample. This sequence joins TRBV4-3 and TRBJ2-3, with TRBD1 identical over 8 bases. V shed 4 bases, J shed 5 bases, and the junction held 8 bases outside the gene matches. CDR1 and CDR2 (germline): LGHNA, YSLEER. The CDR3 sequence is 15 residues long. For the CDR3, the DNA is TGCGCCAGCAGCCTGGGACAGGTGCCCGTAGATACGCAGTATTTT. This codes for CASSLGQVPVDTQYF.

This clonotype was counted between two and nine times. The V call is TRBV12-3 or TRBV12-4, the J call TRBJ1-1; no definite D call. The ends were cut back, 6 bases at V and 5 bases at J, with 7 bases in the middle. The CDR3 has 11 residues. The CDR3 spells CASSKRTEAFF. As DNA, the CDR3 is TGTGCCAGCAGCAAACGGACTGAAGCTTTCTTT.

This clonotype was counted ten times or more. The rearrangement links TRBV7-9 to TRBJ2-2, with 7 bases identical to TRBD1. Trimming took 3 bases from V and 2 from J; bases not matched to a gene: 9. The CDR3 loop spans 17 amino acids. Germline V gene lookup returns CDR1 SEHNR and CDR2 FQNEAQ (reference sequence). CDR3 in DNA: TGTGCCAGCAGCTTCCCGTCAGGGGGATCAAACACCGGGGAGCTGTTTTTT. Translation: CASSFPSGGSNTGELFF.

This clonotype has more than one count but fewer than ten. CDR3 in DNA: TGTGCCACCAGCCGGCGGTTCCAAGAGACCCAGTACTTC. Translation: CATSRRFQETQYF. The rearrangement uses TRBV15 and TRBJ2-5; no reliable D call. V lost 5 bases and J lost 1, with 8 bases in between. The CDR3 consists of 13 residues. Germline-derived CDR1 and CDR2 are LNHNV and YYDKDF (reference sequence).

This clonotype was detected only a few times. The chain recombines TRBV11-2 with TRBJ2-2; tentatively, D is TRBD1 (5 bases). The CDR3 runs to 15 residues. V shed 3 bases and J shed 5 bases, with 13 bases lying between them. Germline loops: CDR1 SGHAT, CDR2 FQNNGV. The CDR3 reads CASSFRQGWTGELFF. CDR3 bases: TGTGCCAGCAGCTTCAGGCAGGGCTGGACCGGGGAGCTGTTTTTT.

This clonotype was counted a few times. CDR3 sequence reads: CSVGESGQPQHF. The CDR3 region has the DNA TGCAGCGTTGGGGAATCGGGCCAGCCCCAGCATTTT. The chain is built from TRBV29-1 and TRBJ1-5; D is undetermined. Trimming removed 4 bases at V and 7 bases at J, with 11 bases between. Germline CDR1 SQVTM, CDR2 ANQGSEA. The CDR3 has 12 amino acids. The entire variable domain, with the rest obtained from reference TRBV29-1 and TRBJ1-5, is as follows: SAVISQKPSRDICQRGTSLTIQCQVDSQVTMMFWYRQQPGQSLTLIATANQGSEATYESGFVIDKFPISRPNLTFSTLTVSNMSPEDSSIYLCSVGESGQPQHFGDGTRLSIL.

CDR3 loop: CASSPTGGFGYGYTF. The CDR3 DNA follows: TGTGCCAGCAGCCCTACCGGGGGCTTCGGCTATGGCTACACCTTC. V gene TRBV7-3 combines with J gene TRBJ1-2, with D perhaps matching TRBD1 (6 bases). CDR1 and CDR2 from the germline V gene are SGHTA and FQGTGA. The V and J ends lost 5 bases and 4 bases respectively, with 17 bases between them. This CDR3 region has 15 residues.

The chain couples TRBV6-6 to TRBJ2-3, with D perhaps TRBD2 (5 bases). Trimming stripped 2 bases from V and 2 bases from J, with 11 bases between. The CDR3 totals 15 residues. Germline-derived CDR1 and CDR2 are MNHNY and SVGAGI (reference sequence). The CDR3 loop reads CASSYATGITDTQYF. The CDR3 nucleotides are TGTGCCAGCAGTTACGCCACGGGGATCACAGATACGCAGTATTTT.

This clonotype has just a few counts. The chain combines TRBV7-3 with TRBJ2-1; D unresolved. V was trimmed by 1 base and J by 0 bases, leaving 10 bases between them. From germline, CDR1 is SGHTA and CDR2 FQGTGA. The CDR3 has 16 amino acids. The CDR3 DNA is TGTGCCAGCAGCTTAAGTCCAGCCTCCTCCTACAATGAGCAGTTCTTC. Translation: CASSLSPASSYNEQFF. Looking up the rest from reference TRBV7-3 and TRBJ2-1 gives the full variable domain: GAGVSQTPSNKVTEKGKYVELRCDPISGHTALYWYRQSLGQGPEFLIYFQGTGAADDSGLPNDRFFAVRPEGSVSTLKIQRTERGDSAVYLCASSLSPASSYNEQFFGPGTRLTVL.

The rearrangement links TRBV5-6 to TRBJ2-7, with 7 nucleotides matching TRBD2. Germline V gene sequence: CDR1 SGHDT, CDR2 YYEEEE. Trimming removed 6 bases from V and 6 bases from J; junction bases left unmatched: 18. This CDR3 spans 16 amino acids. The CDR3 loop is CASTIGLGGPGGEQYV. The CDR3 DNA follows: TGTGCCAGCACCATTGGTCTGGGGGGACCGGGAGGCGAGCAGTACGTC.

The sample holds a few counts of this clonotype. The chain recombines TRBV12-5 with TRBJ2-1; D is uncertain. CDR1 LGHNT and CDR2 FRNRAP come from the germline V gene. The CDR3 runs 10 residues. Trimming pared 2 bases from V and 12 bases from J, leaving 5 bases between. This CDR3 is CASGLPTQFF. CDR3 in DNA: TGTGCTAGTGGTTTGCCAACGCAGTTCTTC.

The table lists this clonotype with many counts. The gene calls are TRBV7-9 and TRBJ1-4; perhaps TRBD1 as D (6 bases). The V gene's germline CDR1 is SEHNR and CDR2 FQNEAQ (reference sequence). V was clipped by 2 bases and J by 2 bases, with 6 bases between them. The CDR3 is 14 residues long. CDR3 in DNA: TGTGCCAGCAGCTTACAGGGGACTAATGAAAAACTGTTTTTT. This translates into CASSLQGTNEKLFF.

This clonotype was detected ten times or more. This chain connects TRBV16 to TRBJ1-1; tentative D call: TRBD1 (6 bases). The germline CDR1 and CDR2 sequences are KGHSY and FQNENV. The length of the CDR3 is 12 residues. Trimming pared 4 bases from V and 12 bases from J, leaving 15 bases between. CDR3 in amino acids: CASSRIQGETFF. CDR3 coding DNA: TGTGCCAGCAGCCGAATACAGGGAGAAACTTTCTTT.

The chain has TRBV5-1 and TRBJ1-1; D uncertain. This CDR3 is 14 amino acids long. Trimming shortened V by 4 bases and J by 1 base, and 11 bases separated the two germline ends. Per the germline V gene, CDR1 is SGHRS and CDR2 is YFSETQ. This chain's CDR3 is CASSPWTSNTEAFF. The CDR3 DNA is TGCGCCAGCAGCCCGTGGACCTCGAACACTGAAGCTTTCTTT.

Many counts were recorded for this clonotype. V gene TRBV7-2 combines with J gene TRBJ1-1; possible D gene TRBD1, 5 bases. In germline, CDR1 is SGHTA, CDR2 FQGNSA. V was clipped by 6 bases and J by 5 bases, with 16 bases between them. The CDR3 is made up of 14 amino acids. This CDR3 is CASSFQGKGTEAFF. The CDR3 DNA follows: TGTGCCAGCAGTTTTCAGGGCAAGGGGACTGAAGCTTTCTTT.

This clonotype was counted between two and nine times. V gene TRBV5-1 combines with J gene TRBJ1-6; TRBD1 might be the D (5 bases). V lost 4 bases to trimming and J lost 11 bases, with 16 bases between them. Germline V gene sequence: CDR1 SGHRS, CDR2 YFSETQ. This CDR3 is built from 14 residues. CDR3 sequence (DNA): TGCGCCAGCAGCCCGGGGGGAATGGGGGCACCCCTCCACTTT. Its protein product is CASSPGGMGAPLHF.

This clonotype was detected only a few times. The genes are TRBV12-3 or TRBV12-4 and TRBJ2-3, with D possibly matching TRBD2 (6 bases). Trimming took off 3 bases at V and 6 bases at J, with 10 bases between the two ends. This CDR3 has 13 amino acids. CDR3 loop: CASSFPGVDTQYF. The CDR3, as DNA: TGTGCCAGCAGTTTCCCGGGGGTGGATACGCAGTATTTT.

This rearrangement joins TRBV4-1 to TRBJ1-3; 10 bases agree with TRBD1. CDR3 length: 18 residues. The germline gives CDR1 MGHRA, CDR2 YSYEKL. V shed 3 bases and J 0 bases; nucleotides not matched to a gene: 8. The CDR3 reads CASSHAGTGVRSGNTIYF. The CDR3 DNA follows: TGCGCCAGCAGCCATGCCGGGACAGGGGTCCGCTCTGGAAACACCATATATTTT.

This clonotype showed up many times. This chain joins TRBV5-1 and TRBJ1-2; tentatively, D is TRBD1 (5 bases). This CDR3 is 14 amino acids long. V lost 7 bases to trimming and J lost 2 bases, with 15 bases between them. Germline lookup yields CDR1 SGHRS and CDR2 YFSETQ. The CDR3 reads CASGGDRTNYGYTF. CDR3 in DNA: TGCGCCAGCGGGGGGGACCGAACGAACTATGGCTACACCTTC.

There are a few counts of this clonotype. The genes are TRBV7-2 and TRBJ2-1, with 7 bases that match TRBD2. The CDR3 consists of 13 residues. After removal of 10 bases from V and 6 bases from J, the junction contained 9 bases not matched to a gene. Germline CDR1 SGHTA, CDR2 FQGNSA. The CDR3 reads CATLPGGGNEQFF. In DNA form, the CDR3 reads TGTGCCACCCTACCTGGCGGGGGCAATGAGCAGTTCTTC.

This clonotype was seen at least ten times. The J gene is TRBJ1-1, the V gene TRBV5-1; D is ambiguous. CDR1 is SGHRS, CDR2 YFSETQ, per germline. The CDR3 is made up of 13 amino acids. Trimming cost V 7 bases and J 7 bases, with 17 bases left between them. The CDR3 sequence is CASEDGRTNEAFF. In DNA, the CDR3 is TGCGCCAGCGAGGACGGAAGAACGAATGAAGCTTTCTTT.

This clonotype turned up a few times. J is TRBJ2-7 and V is TRBV19; 7 nucleotides match TRBD1. Germline loops: CDR1 LNHDA, CDR2 SQIVND (reference sequence). V lost 6 bases, J lost 2 bases, and 13 bases stayed unmatched. The CDR3 has 16 amino acids. This CDR3 reads CASRVQGGEVTYEQYF. CDR3 in DNA: TGTGCCAGTAGAGTCCAAGGGGGCGAGGTCACCTACGAGCAGTACTTC.

The chain couples TRBV4-1 to TRBJ1-2, with D possibly being TRBD1 (5 bases). The CDR3 is 11 amino acids. The V end lost 8 bases, the J end lost 4 bases, and 8 bases lay between the germline ends. The germline V gene encodes CDR1 MGHRA and CDR2 YSYEKL. The CDR3 DNA is TGCGCCAGCGGGGGGGGCTATGGCTACACCTTC. Encoded protein: CASGGGYGYTF.

This clonotype was counted only a few times. The chain combines TRBV7-9 with TRBJ1-6; no clear D gene. The germline V gene encodes CDR1 SEHNR and CDR2 FQNEAQ (reference sequence). The CDR3 totals 13 residues. V lost 4 bases, J lost 8 bases, and 9 bases lay in between. The CDR3 nucleotides read TGTGCCAGCAGCTCGGTGGTTTATTCACCCCTCCACTTT. This codes for CASSSVVYSPLHF.

This clonotype was seen a handful of times. The chain carries TRBV20-1 and TRBJ1-2; no reliable D call. With 6 bases removed from V and 1 base from J, the gap between germline ends came to 18 bases. The CDR3 contains 15 residues. Germline assignment: CDR1 DFQATT and CDR2 SNEGSKA (reference sequence). CDR3 nucleotides: TGCAGTGCCCACCGCCGGGCAGTGTTTAACTATGGCTACACCTTC. Translated, it gives CSAHRRAVFNYGYTF.

This clonotype appeared a few times. V gene TRBV6-5 combines with J gene TRBJ2-5, with a weak D call TRBD2 (5 bases). Trimming removed 6 bases from V and 0 bases from J, with 17 bases in between. The CDR3 covers 16 residues. The V gene's germline CDR1 is MNHEY and CDR2 SVGAGI. CDR3 DNA: TGTGCCAGCAGGGGCCGGAGTCGAGCGGACCAAGAGACCCAGTACTTC. This encodes CASRGRSRADQETQYF.

In this sample, this clonotype turned up many times. The chain has TRBV28 and TRBJ2-7; possibly TRBD1 for D (5 bases). CDR3 length: 15 residues. The germline V gene encodes CDR1 MDHEN and CDR2 SYDVKM. Trimming cost V 6 bases and J 1 base, with 16 bases left between them. The chain's CDR3 is CASRSTGSGSYEQYF. The DNA of the CDR3 is TGTGCCAGCAGATCCACAGGTTCAGGGTCCTACGAGCAGTACTTC.